The table lists the clone carrying this TCR beta chain with many counts. The sample belongs to a study of T-cell reconstitution after alpha-beta-depleted transplantation in children. Preparation of the TCRbeta library was carried out with unique molecular identifiers. Using its own MiXCR run on the PCR reads, TCRdb lists one record per CDR3 protein. This table has about 610,000 distinct CDR3 sequences, under 12% appearing once. V gave up 5 bases and J gave up 8 bases, with 20 bases separating them. CDR3 size: 15 residues. Germline-derived CDR1 and CDR2 are SGHTA and FQGNSA. The rearrangement joins TRBV7-2 to TRBJ2-3; possible D gene TRBD1, 6 bases. This material consisted of PBMCs from the stem cell graft donor, taken from the stem cell graft. This TCR derives from a human donor who donated a stem cell graft to a child with acute myeloid leukemia. CDR3 amino acids: CASSPQGSGRRTQYF. In DNA, the CDR3 is TGTGCCAGCAGCCCACAGGGCTCCGGGCGGCGTACGCAGTATTTT.